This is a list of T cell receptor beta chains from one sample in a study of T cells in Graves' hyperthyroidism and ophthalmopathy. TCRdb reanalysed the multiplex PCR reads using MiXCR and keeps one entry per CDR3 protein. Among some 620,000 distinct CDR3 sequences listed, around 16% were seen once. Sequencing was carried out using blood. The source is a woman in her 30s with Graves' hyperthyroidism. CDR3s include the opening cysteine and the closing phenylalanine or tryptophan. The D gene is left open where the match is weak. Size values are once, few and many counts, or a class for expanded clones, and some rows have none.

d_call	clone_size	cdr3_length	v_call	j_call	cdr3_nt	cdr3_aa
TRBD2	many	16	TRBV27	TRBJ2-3	TGTGCCAGCAGTTTATCGCGGGGAGGGGGCACAGATACGCAGTATTTT	CASSLSRGGGTDTQYF
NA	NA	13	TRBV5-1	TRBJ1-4	TGCGCCAGCAGCTTAACAGGGAAAGAAAAACTGTTTTTT	CASSLTGKEKLFF
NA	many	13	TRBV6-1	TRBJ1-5	TGTGCCAGCAGTTGGGGGTTGAATCAGCCCCAGCATTTT	CASSWGLNQPQHF
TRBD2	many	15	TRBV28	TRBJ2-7	TGTGCCAGCAGCCGGCGGGAGGGGTACCCCTACGAGCAGTACTTC	CASSRREGYPYEQYF
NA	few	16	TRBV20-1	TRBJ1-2	TGCAGTGCTAGAGTGTCGCCAGGGGCCCCTTACTATGGCTACACCTTC	CSARVSPGAPYYGYTF
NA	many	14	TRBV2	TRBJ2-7	TGTGCCGCCTGGCGTGGACAAACGATGGGCGAGCAGTACTTC	CAAWRGQTMGEQYF
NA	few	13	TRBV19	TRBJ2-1	TGTGCCAGTAGTATGGGCAGGGTGGATGAGCAGTTCTTC	CASSMGRVDEQFF
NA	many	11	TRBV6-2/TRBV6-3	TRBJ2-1	TGTGCCAGCAGTGATAGGAGTGAGCAGTTCTTC	CASSDRSEQFF
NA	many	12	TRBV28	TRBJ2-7	TGTGCCAGCAGCCCGTACACGTACGAGCAGTACTTC	CASSPYTYEQYF
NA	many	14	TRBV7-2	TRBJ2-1	TGTGCCAGCAGCCGATGGGGAGTCTACAATGAGCAGTTCTTC	CASSRWGVYNEQFF
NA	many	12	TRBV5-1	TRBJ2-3	TGCGCCAGCGGATCTGAGACAGATACGCAGTATTTT	CASGSETDTQYF
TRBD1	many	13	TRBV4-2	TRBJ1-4	TGTGCCAGCAGCCCCGGACAGGGCGACAAACTGTTTTTT	CASSPGQGDKLFF
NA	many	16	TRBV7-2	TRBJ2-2	TGTGCCAGCAGCTTAGCTTCAGGTGTCAGCACCGGGGAGCTGTTTTTT	CASSLASGVSTGELFF
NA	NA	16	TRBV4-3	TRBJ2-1	TGCGCCAGCAGCCAGGGGCTTTCGTGGCCAGCCAATGAGCAGTTCTTC	CASSQGLSWPANEQFF
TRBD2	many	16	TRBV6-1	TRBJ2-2	TGTGCCAGCAGAGGACTAGCGGGAGTGAGCACCGGGGAGCTGTTTTTT	CASRGLAGVSTGELFF
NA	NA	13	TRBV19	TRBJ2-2	TGTGCCGCCGCTCACCTTCCGAGAGGGGAGCTGTTTTTT	CAAAHLPRGELFF
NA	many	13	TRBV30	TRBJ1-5	TGTGCCTGGAGCGAGAGCGTTAATCAGCCCCAGCATTTT	CAWSESVNQPQHF
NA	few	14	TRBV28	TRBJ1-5	TGTGCCATCAGAGGGACGGGTGGGGATCAGCCCCAGCATTTT	CAIRGTGGDQPQHF
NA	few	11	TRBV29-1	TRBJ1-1	TGCAGCGTCCAGGGTTTTACTGAAGCTTTCTTT	CSVQGFTEAFF
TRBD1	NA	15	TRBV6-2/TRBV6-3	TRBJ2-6	TGTGCCAGCAGAGGGACAGGGGCAGGGGCCAACGTCCTGACTTTC	CASRGTGAGANVLTF
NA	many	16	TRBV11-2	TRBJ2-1	TGTGCCAGCAGCTCCCCCCGCGGTCCCTCCTACAATGAGCAGTTCTTC	CASSSPRGPSYNEQFF
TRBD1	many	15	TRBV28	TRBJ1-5	TGTGCCAGCAGTGGGACGCGGACAGGGAATCAGCCCCAGCATTTT	CASSGTRTGNQPQHF
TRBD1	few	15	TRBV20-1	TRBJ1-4	TGCAGTGCCCGGGCTACCGGGACAGGGGTCGAAAAACTGTTTTTT	CSARATGTGVEKLFF
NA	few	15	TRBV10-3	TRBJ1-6	TGTGCCATCAGTGACACGAGCTCCTATAATTCACCCCTCCACTTT	CAISDTSSYNSPLHF
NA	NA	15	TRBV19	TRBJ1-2	TGTGCCAGTAGTATGGCACAGGTTCGAAGATATGGCTACACCTTC	CASSMAQVRRYGYTF
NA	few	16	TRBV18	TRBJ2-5	TGTGCCAGCTCACTACCAGGGGCGGGGCCCCAAGAGACCCAGTACTTC	CASSLPGAGPQETQYF
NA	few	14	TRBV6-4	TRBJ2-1	TGTGCCAGCAGTGACTCGACAGAACACAATGAGCAGTTCTTC	CASSDSTEHNEQFF
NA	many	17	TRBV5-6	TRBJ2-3	TGTGCCAGCAGCTTGGCCGGCTCGATAACCTACACAGATACGCAGTATTTT	CASSLAGSITYTDTQYF
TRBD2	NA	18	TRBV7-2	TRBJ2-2	TGTGCCAGCAGGCTGGGACTAGCGGGAACTAGGAACACCGGGGAGCTGTTTTTT	CASRLGLAGTRNTGELFF
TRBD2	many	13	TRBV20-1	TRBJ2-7	TGCAGTGCTGACTCGACTAGCGCCCACGAGCAGTACTTC	CSADSTSAHEQYF
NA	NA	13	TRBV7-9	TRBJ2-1	TGTGCCAGCAACTACGACTCCTACAATGAGCAGTTCTTC	CASNYDSYNEQFF
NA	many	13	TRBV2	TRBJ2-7	TGTGCCAGCAGTGTAGGGCCGTACTACGAGCAGTACTTC	CASSVGPYYEQYF
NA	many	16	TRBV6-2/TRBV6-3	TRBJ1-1	TGTGCCAGCAGAACCGGACTCGGAAGTCGGAACACTGAAGCTTTCTTT	CASRTGLGSRNTEAFF
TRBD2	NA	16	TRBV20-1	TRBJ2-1	TGCAGTGCTAGAGGCCGGAATAGCGGGAGGGCTAATGAGCAGTTCTTC	CSARGRNSGRANEQFF
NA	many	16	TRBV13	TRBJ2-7	TGTGCCAGCAGCTTAGATGGGCTTTCGAAAAGATACGAGCAGTACTTC	CASSLDGLSKRYEQYF
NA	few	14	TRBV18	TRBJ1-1	TGTGCCAGCTCACCACCTACTTTGGGAGGTGAAGCTTTCTTT	CASSPPTLGGEAFF
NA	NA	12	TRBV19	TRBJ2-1	TGTGCCAGTAGTATTGTGGGGGATGAGCAGTTCTTC	CASSIVGDEQFF
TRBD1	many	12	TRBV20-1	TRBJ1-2	TGCAGTGCCCTTGGGACAGCCTATGGCTACACCTTC	CSALGTAYGYTF
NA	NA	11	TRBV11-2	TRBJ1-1	TGTGCCAGCACCCAAGGCATTGAAGCTTTCTTT	CASTQGIEAFF
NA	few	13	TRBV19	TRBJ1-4	TGTGCCAGTAGTACACGGACTCCCGAAAAACTGTTTTTT	CASSTRTPEKLFF
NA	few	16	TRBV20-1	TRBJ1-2	TGCAGTGCTAGGGGCGGGGGACGGGATATATCCTATGGCTACACCTTC	CSARGGGRDISYGYTF
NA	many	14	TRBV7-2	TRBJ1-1	TGTGCCAGCAGCTTATACTCAGGGAACACTGAAGCTTTCTTT	CASSLYSGNTEAFF
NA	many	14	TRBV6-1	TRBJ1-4	TGTGCCAGCATCCTCGGGGGGTCTAATGAAAAACTGTTTTTT	CASILGGSNEKLFF
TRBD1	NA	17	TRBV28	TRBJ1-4	TGTGCCAGCAGTTTTGAGGGAAAGGGGGCGACTAATGAAAAACTGTTTTTT	CASSFEGKGATNEKLFF